This T cell receptor (beta chain) was sequenced in a study of regulatory T cells in long-lasting Graves disease. Findings and limits, study-wide: Favored gene segments in persistent disease were TRBV28, TRBJ1-2 and TRBJ2-5. Patients with persistent disease shared fewer than 3,500 public clonotypes, outpacing the approximately 920 shared by new patients.

Unmatched junction bases numbered 18, after V lost 1 base and J lost 7 bases. The length of the CDR3 is 19 residues. Germline values: CDR1 MGHRA, CDR2 YSYEKL. This clonotype appeared a few times. Its antigen is undetermined. TCR beta libraries were built with iRepertoire HTBI primers and Arm-PCR of CDR3 regions. Each CDR3 protein is one row after TCRdb ran MiXCR on the multiplex PCR reads. The data contain approximately 210,000 distinct CDR3 sequences, approximately 20% of them singletons. The time point denotes: newly diagnosed GD, antithyroid drugs for less than 3 months. PBMC RNA served as the TCR library source.

This specimen was peripheral blood mononuclear cells (PBMCs), taken at new diagnosis, from a patient treated with antithyroid drugs. The source of this sequence is a female donor with Graves disease. The rearrangement joins TRBV4-1 to TRBJ2-2, with 7 bases aligning to TRBD2. CDR3 nucleotide sequence: TGCGCCAGCAGCCAAGGGATCGCCGCACGGGACTACCGCATCGGGGAGCTGTTTTTT. Translating it yields CASSQGIAARDYRIGELFF.